The rows below give T cell receptor beta chains drawn from one sample of a study of shared clonotypes between healthy human individuals. The repertoire was sequenced with immunoSEQ multiplex PCR; TCRdb's copy has only in-frame clones and lacks some. In the table there are roughly 510,000 clones, around 79% of which are singletons. The sequenced sample was PBMCs. These receptors were collected from a woman aged 40 to 50 in good health. Some clones in this sample may be carry-over from other donors' samples. Each CDR3 is given with its conserved first and last residue. The D gene is left open where the match is weak. A clone size is listed for some rows: how often the clone was seen (once, few, many), or a class if it is expanded.

TRBD1,TRBJ2-7,-,TRBV27,CASTLKGQGDEQYF,TGTGCCAGCACCCTAAAAGGACAGGGCGACGAGCAGTACTTC
TRBD1,TRBJ1-2,-,TRBV28,CASSLPAGGATRGYTF,TGTGCCAGCAGTTTACCGGCAGGGGGAGCAACAAGAGGCTACACCTTC
-,TRBJ1-6,-,TRBV19,CASNPGLPNSPLHF,TGTGCCAGTAACCCGGGACTGCCGAATTCACCCCTCCACTTT
-,TRBJ2-3,-,TRBV9,CASSVFMESDTQYF,TGTGCCAGCAGCGTATTCATGGAGTCGGATACGCAGTATTTT
-,TRBJ1-1,-,TRBV5-1,CASRSMGGTEAFF,TGCGCCAGCAGATCAATGGGGGGGACTGAAGCTTTCTTT
TRBD2,TRBJ2-1,-,TRBV19,CASRLRLAGYNEQFF,TGTGCCAGTCGCCTTCGACTAGCGGGATACAATGAGCAGTTCTTC
TRBD2,TRBJ2-7,-,TRBV7-9,CASSLARLTSGEQYF,TGTGCCAGCAGCTTAGCGCGTTTGACTAGCGGCGAGCAGTACTTC
TRBD1,TRBJ2-2,-,TRBV9,CASVPGQGVTGELFF,TGTGCCAGCGTCCCGGGACAGGGTGTTACCGGGGAGCTGTTTTTT
TRBD1,TRBJ1-1,-,TRBV7-6,CASSPRPGTGRDTEAFF,TGTGCCAGCAGCCCGCGTCCCGGGACAGGGAGGGACACTGAAGCTTTCTTT
-,TRBJ1-4,-,TRBV19,CASASTREKLFF,TGTGCCAGTGCCTCGACGCGAGAAAAACTGTTTTTT
-,TRBJ2-7,few,TRBV18,CASSPPTLTYEQYF,TGTGCCAGCTCACCGCCGACATTAACCTACGAGCAGTACTTC
TRBD1,TRBJ2-1,-,TRBV5-1,CASGPQGWYNEQFF,TGCGCCAGCGGCCCACAGGGGTGGTACAATGAGCAGTTCTTC
TRBD2,TRBJ2-1,-,TRBV28,CASSSLAGGSNEQFF,TGTGCCAGCAGTTCTTTAGCGGGAGGCTCGAATGAGCAGTTCTTC
TRBD2,TRBJ2-5,-,TRBV13,CASSWGGTKIQETQYF,TGTGCCAGCAGCTGGGGGGGTACTAAAATCCAAGAGACCCAGTACTTC
-,TRBJ1-6,-,TRBV6-6,CASSYSWDGNSPLHF,TGTGCCAGCAGTTACTCCTGGGACGGTAATTCACCCCTCCACTTT
-,TRBJ1-2,-,TRBV4-2,CASSQDRPDFGYTF,TGTGCCAGCAGCCAAGATAGGCCGGACTTTGGCTACACCTTC